What follows is one T cell receptor beta chain and its context. This receptor's antigen is unknown. The source of the sample is a study of T cells expressing NK-cell markers (dated by TCRdb to the early 2020s). About the study as a whole: TCR beta-chain repertoires were profiled in sorted CD3+CD56+NKG2C+, CD3+CD56+NKG2C- and CD3+CD56-NKG2C+ T-cell subsets from roughly eight donors. Among the eight sequenced donors, only one was HCMV-seronegative, while the other seven were HCMV-seropositive. The eight sequenced donors were randomly selected healthy volunteers, three men and five women. Sequencing of the libraries produced 2 x 150 bp reads on Illumina HiSeq 2000/2500, MiSeq or NextSeq. The full study reports these points: In over five donors, the dominant CD3+CD56+NKG2C+ clonotypes were among the top 10 CD8+ clonotypes and accounted for roughly 1.0-7.5% of CD8+ T cells. Those dominant clonotypes were again the most abundant among CD3+CD56-NKG2C+ cells in a few donors, at about 25-60.1%. Whether the expanded NKG2C-expressing T cell clones were specific for HCMV antigens was left unclear.

A commercial ELISA kit detecting HCMV-specific IgG in serum was used to determine HCMV serostatus. Peripheral blood mononuclear cells were isolated from blood by Ficoll density gradient centrifugation. The CDR3 runs 13 amino acids, cysteine and phenylalanine included. There is no recorded DNA. The germline V gene supplies CDR1 SGHRS and CDR2 YFSETQ. Data came from an Illumina HiSeq 2000. 5'RACE template switching, by which a universal primer site and unique molecular identifiers were added, was used to make TCR beta cDNA libraries. Priming for cDNA synthesis came from the TCR beta constant segment, and two successive PCR amplification steps followed. Regarding the original processing steps: Reads were demultiplexed and grouped by UMI with MIGEC, and clonotypes were assembled and quantified with MiTCR. Only TCR cDNA sequences supported by at least two reads were kept to exclude erroneous sequences. The tcR package was used for downstream repertoire analysis, with clonotypes matched between fractions based on CDR3 nucleotide sequence plus V segment. VDJmatch was used to annotate antigen specificity against VDJdb, with one amino acid substitution allowed in CDR3. Once TCRdb had reprocessed the reads, it stored one entry per CDR3 protein sequence and supplied no DNA. These V and J calls originate from TCRdb's pipeline instead of the authors' own analysis. The record for this sample contains hundreds of thousands of distinct CDR3 sequences. 4% to 6.5% of the sample belongs to the ten largest clones.

The clonotype comes from a man aged 18-70 years in good health. Sequencing was performed on blood T cells: a sorted CD56 or NKG2C T cell subset, CD4+ or CD8+ T cells, or bulk PBMC T cells (not recorded which). The receptor chain draws on TRBV5-1 and TRBJ1-2. CDR3 region: CASSSSGEDGYTF.